These T cell receptor beta chains were read from a single sample in a study of identical twins. Via MiXCR, TCRdb re-called the 5' RACE reads, giving one row per CDR3 protein. Of 1.5 million to 2 million distinct CDR3 sequences listed, roughly a third were seen once; the top ten hold about 0.25%. Material for sequencing was cord blood. The source of these receptors is a newborn girl in good health. The CDR3 runs from the conserved cysteine through the conserved F or W. A D gene is named only where the DNA matches it firmly. Size values are once, few and many counts, or a class for expanded clones, and some rows have none.

size,J,V,D,CDR3,DNA
many,TRBJ2-1,TRBV4-2,NA,CASSQDRITGWLFF,TGTGCCAGCAGCCAAGACCGGATAACAGGGTGGTTGTTCTTC
NA,TRBJ1-5,TRBV6-2/TRBV6-3,NA,CASTRTGSSNQPQHF,TGTGCCAGCACCAGAACAGGGAGTAGCAATCAGCCCCAGCATTTT
NA,TRBJ1-2,TRBV20-1,TRBD1,CSARDTGGNGYTF,TGCAGTGCTAGAGATACAGGGGGCAACGGCTACACCTTC
few,TRBJ1-1,TRBV28,NA,CASSRRRGAGTEAFF,TGTGCCAGCAGTCGGAGGAGGGGGGCAGGCACTGAAGCTTTCTTT
NA,TRBJ2-1,TRBV27,TRBD2,CASSPFERGIYNEQFF,TGTGCCAGCAGTCCTTTCGAGCGGGGGATTTACAATGAGCAGTTCTTC
NA,TRBJ1-1,TRBV20-1,TRBD1,CSARDIGTARTEAFF,TGCAGTGCTAGAGATATTGGGACAGCCAGGACTGAAGCTTTCTTT
many,TRBJ2-4,TRBV12-3/TRBV12-4,TRBD1,CASTNRGKNIQYF,TGTGCCAGCACCAACAGGGGGAAAAACATTCAGTACTTC
NA,TRBJ2-4,TRBV20-1,NA,CSARSPYQAKNIQYF,TGCAGTGCCCGGAGCCCCTACCAAGCCAAAAACATTCAGTACTTC
NA,TRBJ2-2,TRBV12-3/TRBV12-4,TRBD1,CASSLGAGGTGDLFF,TGTGCCAGCAGTTTAGGGGCAGGGGGCACCGGGGACCTGTTTTTT
few,TRBJ2-5,TRBV20-1,NA,CSARVSPFSGQETQYF,TGCAGTGCTAGAGTCTCCCCTTTCAGCGGACAAGAGACCCAGTACTTC
NA,TRBJ2-5,TRBV12-3/TRBV12-4,NA,CASMVGGTQYF,TGTGCCAGCATGGTTGGGGGGACCCAGTACTTC
NA,TRBJ2-1,TRBV5-6,NA,CASSHQGNSYNEQFF,TGTGCCAGCAGCCATCAGGGGAACTCCTACAATGAGCAGTTCTTC
once,TRBJ2-4,TRBV6-7,NA,CASSYSGQGGEAKNIQYF,TGTGCCAGCAGTTACAGTGGACAAGGGGGTGAGGCCAAAAACATTCAGTACTTC
NA,TRBJ1-2,TRBV10-3,NA,CAIRGLVGYTF,TGTGCCATCAGGGGGCTTGTTGGCTACACCTTC
few,TRBJ1-4,TRBV18,NA,CASSPGVGEKLFF,TGTGCCAGCTCACCAGGGGTGGGTGAAAAACTGTTTTTT
NA,TRBJ2-1,TRBV6-5,TRBD2,CASSYGASGVRYEQFF,TGTGCCAGCAGTTACGGGGCTAGCGGCGTCAGGTATGAGCAGTTCTTC